These 31 T cell receptor beta chains came from one sample sequenced in a study of blood T cell repertoires in COVID-19. The table came from immunoSEQ multiplex PCR; TCRdb's copy has only in-frame clones and leaves some out. This table has hundreds of thousands of clones, 80% to 90% appearing once. The sample comprised peripheral blood. The receptors shown here come from a man aged 30 to 39 with active or convalescent COVID-19.

V usage is TRBV7-2 and J usage is TRBJ2-5; 9 bases align to TRBD2. CDR1 and CDR2 (germline): SGHTA, FQGNSA. V lost 5 bases to trimming and J lost 2 bases; unmatched junction nucleotides: 15. The CDR3 length is 18 residues. CDR3 coding DNA: TGTGCCAGCAGCCCAGCAGCCGGGGCGGGAGGGATACAAGAGACCCAGTACTTC. Translated, it gives CASSPAAGAGGIQETQYF.

The chain has TRBV18 and TRBJ2-1; 10 nucleotides agree with TRBD2. The V gene end was trimmed by 1 base and the J gene end by 3 bases; junction bases not matched to a gene: 12. CDR1 and CDR2 from the germline V gene are KGHSH and LQKENI. This CDR3 has 19 amino acids. The CDR3 sequence is CASSPLASGGRVGYNEQFF. The CDR3 nucleotides read TGTGCCAGCTCACCACTCGCTAGCGGGGGACGGGTTGGCTACAATGAGCAGTTCTTC.

The J gene is TRBJ2-5, the V gene TRBV12-3 or TRBV12-4, with D unclear. The V gene lost 8 bases and the J gene lost 5 bases, with 15 bases spanning the gap. This CDR3 is 13 amino acids long. For the CDR3, the DNA is TGTGCCAGCCGTAGCCGGCATGGGGAGACCCAGTACTTC. The encoded protein is CASRSRHGETQYF.

This clone was counted a single time. The chain recombines TRBV6-6 with TRBJ2-3, with D unresolved. The CDR3 sequence is 13 residues long. Germline CDR1 is MNHNY and CDR2 is SVGAGI (reference sequence). The V end lost 3 bases, the J end lost 2 bases, and 6 bases lay between the germline ends. The CDR3, as DNA: TGTGCCAGCAGTTATGACTCCACAGATACGCAGTATTTT. This gives the protein CASSYDSTDTQYF.

The chain combines TRBV7-2 with TRBJ1-2, with a tentative D call TRBD1 (5 bases). Trimming stripped 5 bases from V and 7 bases from J, with 17 bases between. Germline V CDR1 and CDR2: SGHTA, FQGNSA. CDR3 length: 14 residues. In DNA, the CDR3 is TGTGCCAGCAGCCAAAGTCGGGCCACAGGTGGCTACACCTTC. This encodes CASSQSRATGGYTF.

The chain is built from TRBV3-1 (or the pseudogene TRBV3-2) and TRBJ1-4; possibly TRBD1 for D (6 bases). The CDR3 runs 14 residues. V dropped 5 bases and J dropped 7 bases, with 14 bases sitting between them. Germline V gene sequence: CDR1 LGHDT, CDR2 YNNKEL (reference sequence). CDR3 region: CASSGRGIAEKLFF. The CDR3 nucleotides are TGTGCCAGCAGCGGCAGGGGTATCGCTGAAAAACTGTTTTTT.

Ten or more counts support this clone. The chain joins TRBV7-3 to TRBJ2-3, with 8 bases identical to TRBD2. The length of the CDR3 is 13 residues. The V gene end was trimmed by 3 bases and the J gene end by 4 bases; junction bases not matched to a gene: 0. Per germline, CDR1 SGHTA and CDR2 FQGTGA. The CDR3 coding sequence is TGTGCCAGCAGCTTGGGACTAGCAGATACGCAGTATTTT. This sequence encodes CASSLGLADTQYF.

The V and J genes are TRBV7-9 and TRBJ2-7; 8 nucleotides line up with TRBD1. V shed 1 base and J 4 bases; nucleotides not matched to a gene: 3. CDR3 length equals 14 residues. CDR1 SEHNR and CDR2 FQNEAQ come from the germline V gene (reference sequence). CDR3 sequence: CASSLGTGRYEQYF. CDR3 bases: TGTGCCAGCAGCTTAGGGACAGGGAGATACGAGCAGTACTTC.

The gene calls are TRBV7-2 and TRBJ2-7, with D tentatively TRBD2 (5 bases). Germline CDR1 SGHTA, CDR2 FQGNSA. V lost 2 bases, J lost 5 bases, and 19 bases lay in between. This CDR3 has 16 amino acids. The CDR3 DNA sequence: TGTGCCAGCAGCTTAACTAGTGACGTCTGGCGGGACGAGCAGTACTTC. Amino acids: CASSLTSDVWRDEQYF.

V usage is TRBV3-1 (or the pseudogene TRBV3-2) and J usage is TRBJ2-7; TRBD1 matches at 9 bases. The CDR3 contains 16 residues. The J segment lost 4 bases and the V segment lost 4 bases, leaving 11 bases of the junction unmatched. Looked up from germline, CDR1 is LGHDT and CDR2 is YNNKEL (reference sequence). Here the CDR3 DNA reads TGTGCCAGCAGCCGCGGACGGGACAGGGCTTGGTACGAGCAGTACTTC. This translates into CASSRGRDRAWYEQYF.

This chain links TRBV28 with TRBJ2-7; possibly TRBD2 for D (6 bases). Trimming removed 2 bases at V and 7 bases at J, with 9 bases between. The CDR3 runs 12 residues. Looked up from germline, CDR1 is MDHEN and CDR2 is SYDVKM. The CDR3 nucleotides are TGTGCCAGCAGTTTAGGAGGGTGGGAGCAGTACTTC. Translation gives CASSLGGWEQYF.

The chain recombines TRBV3-1 (or the pseudogene TRBV3-2) with TRBJ1-4, with 7 bases matching TRBD1. Trimming took 0 bases from V and 2 from J; bases not matched to a gene: 3. The CDR3 loop spans 16 amino acids. CDR1 is LGHDT and CDR2 is YNNKEL in the germline V gene (reference sequence). The CDR3 DNA is TGTGCCAGCAGCCAAGAAAGGGGGCCGACTAATGAAAAACTGTTTTTT. It encodes CASSQERGPTNEKLFF.

The V and J genes are TRBV4-2 and TRBJ1-5, with D hard to call. V was clipped by 3 bases and J by 0 bases, with 9 bases between them. The CDR3 spans 15 residues. From germline, CDR1 is LGHNA and CDR2 YNFKEQ. The CDR3, as DNA: TGTGCCAGCAGCCAGGTCGCGGATAGCAATCAGCCCCAGCATTTT. Protein sequence: CASSQVADSNQPQHF.

The rearrangement joins TRBV3-1 (or the pseudogene TRBV3-2) to TRBJ1-5; D uncertain. This CDR3 is built from 14 residues. V shed 7 bases and J shed 5 bases, with 15 bases lying between them. Germline V lookup: CDR1 LGHDT, CDR2 YNNKEL (reference sequence). CDR3 nucleotide sequence: TGTGCCAGCACCCCCCGGTCGGGATATCAGCCCCAGCATTTT. This codes for CASTPRSGYQPQHF.

This chain connects TRBV18 to TRBJ2-7; D uncertain. Trimming removed 3 bases at V and 4 bases at J, with 13 bases between. The CDR3 extends over 14 amino acids. Per germline, CDR1 KGHSH and CDR2 LQKENI. CDR3 DNA sequence: TGTGCCAGCTCACCCGGGTCTCCTCCGTACGAGCAGTACTTC. Translating it yields CASSPGSPPYEQYF.

The CDR3 nucleotides read TGTGCCAGCAGCTTGGGAGGAAGGCGGGAGGGCCCGTACGAGCAGTACTTC. Protein: CASSLGGRREGPYEQYF. V gene TRBV7-9 combines with J gene TRBJ2-7; 9 bases fit TRBD2. The V gene's germline CDR1 is SEHNR and CDR2 FQNEAQ (reference sequence). Trimming cost V 3 bases and J 4 bases; bases outside gene matches: 13. The CDR3 sequence is 17 residues long.

The chain recombines TRBV30 with TRBJ1-2; D ambiguous. The V gene lost 0 bases and the J gene lost 5 bases, with 7 bases spanning the gap. Germline loops: CDR1 GTSNPN, CDR2 SVGIG (reference sequence). The CDR3 contains 12 residues. In DNA form, the CDR3 reads TGTGCCTGGAGTGTACGGCGGTATGGCTACACCTTC. Translated: CAWSVRRYGYTF.

The chain joins TRBV19 to TRBJ1-1; D not resolved. Trimming shortened V by 5 bases and J by 1 base, and 14 bases separated the two germline ends. This CDR3 has 15 residues. The germline CDR1 and CDR2 sequences are LNHDA and SQIVND (reference sequence). The CDR3: CASSPNPPGNTEAFF. The CDR3 DNA sequence: TGTGCCAGTAGTCCAAACCCGCCGGGGAACACTGAAGCTTTCTTT.

V and J are TRBV27 and TRBJ2-1, with D possibly matching TRBD1 (5 bases). Germline CDR1 and CDR2: MNHEY and SMNVEV (reference sequence). Deletions cut 3 bases from V and 10 bases from J, with 22 bases between. The CDR3 runs 16 residues. CDR3: CASSLFPSRGAVEQFF. CDR3 DNA: TGTGCCAGCAGTTTGTTTCCAAGCCGTGGGGCGGTCGAGCAGTTCTTC.

This clone was observed a handful of times. The gene calls are TRBV9 and TRBJ1-1; D call uncertain. V lost 2 bases and J lost 2, with 10 bases in between. The germline V gene has CDR1 SGDLS and CDR2 YYNGEE. This CDR3 is built from 14 residues. The CDR3 region is CASSVAVANTEAFF. CDR3 sequence (DNA): TGTGCCAGCAGCGTTGCTGTGGCTAACACTGAAGCTTTCTTT.

The genes are TRBV30 and TRBJ1-4; TRBD1 is a possible D gene (6 bases). The ends were cut back, 0 bases at V and 7 bases at J, with 12 bases in the middle. Germline V gene sequence: CDR1 GTSNPN, CDR2 SVGIG (reference sequence). The CDR3 has 14 residues. CDR3 bases: TGTGCCTGGAGTGTGGGGGCAGCCCGTGAAAAACTGTTTTTT. This translates into CAWSVGAAREKLFF.

Written as DNA, the CDR3 is TGTGCCATCGGGACAGGGGTAGTGAACACTGAAGCTTTCTTT. Amino acid sequence: CAIGTGVVNTEAFF. This chain links TRBV10-3 with TRBJ1-1, with 10 bases lining up with TRBD1. With V trimmed by 8 bases and J by 0 bases, 3 bases remained unmatched. CDR1 is ENHRY and CDR2 is SYGVKD in the germline V gene. CDR3 length: 14 amino acids.

This chain joins TRBV6-1 and TRBJ2-5; 7 bases are shared with TRBD2. Germline V lookup: CDR1 MNHNS, CDR2 SASEGT. The CDR3 covers 18 residues. V was pared by 1 base and J by 4 bases, with 15 bases of the junction left unmatched. CDR3 nucleotide sequence: TGTGCCAGCAGTGAAGATGGGAATTTCGCGGGGGAGGGAGAGACCCAGTACTTC. Protein product: CASSEDGNFAGEGETQYF.

The chain uses TRBV30 and TRBJ1-4, with D possibly being TRBD1 (5 bases). CDR1 GTSNPN and CDR2 SVGIG come from the germline V gene (reference sequence). The germline V and J ends were trimmed by 3 bases and 4 bases, with 21 bases remaining between them. CDR3 length equals 17 residues. CDR3 region: CAWRMGIGAKHNEKLFF. The CDR3 DNA is TGTGCCTGGAGGATGGGAATTGGGGCAAAACATAATGAAAAACTGTTTTTT.

This clone was detected once. The rearrangement joins TRBV3-1 (or the pseudogene TRBV3-2) to TRBJ1-6; TRBD1 aligns across 12 bases. V dropped 5 bases and J dropped 9; count of bases not matched to a gene: 2. The germline gives CDR1 LGHDT, CDR2 YNNKEL (reference sequence). CDR3 length equals 14 residues. The CDR3 protein is CASSRDRGLSPLHF. The CDR3 coding sequence is TGTGCCAGCAGCAGGGACAGGGGGCTTTCACCCCTCCACTTT.

J is TRBJ2-3 and V is TRBV7-2; 13 bases fit TRBD2. This CDR3 has 16 amino acids. Per the germline V gene, CDR1 is SGHTA and CDR2 is FQGNSA. V trimming: 5 bases; J trimming: 3 bases; junction bases outside the gene matches: 5. The DNA of the CDR3 is TGTGCCAGCAGCCCTACTAGCGGGAGGGGGACAGATACGCAGTATTTT. Its translation: CASSPTSGRGTDTQYF.

The chain recombines TRBV19 with TRBJ2-6; TRBD1 is a possible D gene (6 bases). CDR1 and CDR2 (germline): LNHDA, SQIVND (reference sequence). The CDR3 is 18 amino acids. Trimming left V 5 bases short and J 0 bases short, with 17 bases between. Here the CDR3 DNA reads TGTGCCAGTAGTTTTCTGGACAGACTAATCTCTGGGGCCAACGTCCTGACTTTC. Its protein product is CASSFLDRLISGANVLTF.

The J gene is TRBJ1-2, the V gene TRBV3-1 (or the pseudogene TRBV3-2); TRBD1 aligns across 10 bases. Losses at the gene ends were 3 bases for V and 5 bases for J; bases not matched to a gene: 6. The CDR3 loop spans 15 amino acids. The germline V gene has CDR1 LGHDT and CDR2 YNNKEL (reference sequence). The CDR3 DNA sequence: TGTGCCAGCAGCCATAGACAGGGGGCTCTTTATGGCTACACCTTC. It translates to CASSHRQGALYGYTF.

This chain joins TRBV28 and TRBJ1-6, with D possibly TRBD1 on 6 matching bases. Germline V CDR1 and CDR2: MDHEN, SYDVKM. V lost 8 bases and J 5 bases, leaving 10 bases between the germline ends. The CDR3 length is 13 residues. The CDR3 here is CASRDIDNSPLHF. DNA for the CDR3: TGTGCCAGCCGGGACATAGATAATTCACCCCTCCACTTT.

This clone turned up a few times. The chain's CDR3 is CASSRQGLDEQYF. The CDR3 DNA is TGTGCCAGCAGTCGACAGGGGTTGGACGAGCAGTACTTC. The chain is built from TRBV12-3 or TRBV12-4 and TRBJ2-7, with TRBD1 matching 8 bases. The ends lost 5 bases at V and 5 bases at J; junction bases unmatched: 5. The CDR3 is 13 amino acids.

The chain links TRBV28 to TRBJ1-1; possibly TRBD1 for D (6 bases). Trimming cost V 6 bases and J 5 bases, with 19 bases left between them. CDR1 is MDHEN and CDR2 is SYDVKM in the germline V gene. CDR3 length: 15 residues. The CDR3 DNA follows: TGTGCCAGCAGGACGTCAGGGGCGGGGGGTACTGAAGCTTTCTTT. Amino acids: CASRTSGAGGTEAFF.